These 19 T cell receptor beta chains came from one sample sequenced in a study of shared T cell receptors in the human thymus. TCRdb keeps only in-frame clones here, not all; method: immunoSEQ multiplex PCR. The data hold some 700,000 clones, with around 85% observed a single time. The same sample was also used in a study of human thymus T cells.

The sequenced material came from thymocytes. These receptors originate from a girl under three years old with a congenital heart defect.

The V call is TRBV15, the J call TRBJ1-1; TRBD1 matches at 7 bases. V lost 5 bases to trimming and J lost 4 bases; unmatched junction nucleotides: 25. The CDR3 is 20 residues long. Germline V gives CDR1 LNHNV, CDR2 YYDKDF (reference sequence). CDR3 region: CATSRVARDRKIRQGTEAFF. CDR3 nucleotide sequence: TGTGCCACCAGCCGGGTAGCTCGGGACAGAAAAATTAGGCAAGGCACTGAAGCTTTCTTT.

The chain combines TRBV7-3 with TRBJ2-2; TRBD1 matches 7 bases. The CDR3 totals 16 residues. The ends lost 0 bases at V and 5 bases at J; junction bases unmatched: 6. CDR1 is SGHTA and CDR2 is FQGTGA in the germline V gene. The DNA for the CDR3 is TGTGCCAGCAGCTTAACCGGGACAGTCCGAACCGGGGAGCTGTTTTTT. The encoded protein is CASSLTGTVRTGELFF.

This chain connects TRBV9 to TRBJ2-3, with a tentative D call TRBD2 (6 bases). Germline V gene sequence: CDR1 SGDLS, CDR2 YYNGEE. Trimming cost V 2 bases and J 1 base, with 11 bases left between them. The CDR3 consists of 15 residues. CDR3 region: CASSVGGPGTDTQYF. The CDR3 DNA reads TGTGCCAGCAGCGTGGGGGGACCCGGCACAGATACGCAGTATTTT.

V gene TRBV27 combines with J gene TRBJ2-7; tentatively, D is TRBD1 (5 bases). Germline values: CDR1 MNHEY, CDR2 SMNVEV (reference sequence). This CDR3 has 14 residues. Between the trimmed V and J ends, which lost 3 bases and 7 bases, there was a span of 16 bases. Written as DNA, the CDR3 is TGTGCCAGCAGTTTGGCCAGGGAACGGACGGAGCAGTACTTC. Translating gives CASSLARERTEQYF.

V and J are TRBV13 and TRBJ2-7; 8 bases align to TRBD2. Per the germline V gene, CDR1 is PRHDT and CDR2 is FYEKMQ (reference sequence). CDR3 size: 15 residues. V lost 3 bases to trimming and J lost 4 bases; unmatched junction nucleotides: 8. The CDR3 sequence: CASSLNIAGMYEQYF. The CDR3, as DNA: TGTGCCAGCAGCTTGAATATAGCGGGAATGTACGAGCAGTACTTC. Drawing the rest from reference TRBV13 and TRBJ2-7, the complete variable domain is AAGVIQSPRHLIKEKRETATLKCYPIPRHDTVYWYQQGPGQDPQFLISFYEKMQSDKGSIPDRFSAQQFSDYHSELNMSSLELGDSALYFCASSLNIAGMYEQYFGPGTRLTVT.

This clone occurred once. CDR3 in amino acids: CASSDSRTGHTDTQYF. The CDR3 DNA reads TGTGCCAGCAGCGACTCCCGGACAGGGCACACAGATACGCAGTATTTT. V is TRBV9 and J is TRBJ2-3; TRBD1 matches at 8 bases. The CDR3 has 16 amino acids. Germline CDR1 is SGDLS and CDR2 is YYNGEE. Trimming took 3 bases from V and 2 from J; bases not matched to a gene: 8.

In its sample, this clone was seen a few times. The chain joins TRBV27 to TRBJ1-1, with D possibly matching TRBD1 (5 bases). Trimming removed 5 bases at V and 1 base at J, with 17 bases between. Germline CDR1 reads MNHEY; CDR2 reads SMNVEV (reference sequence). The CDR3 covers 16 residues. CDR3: CASSRALNGQNTEAFF. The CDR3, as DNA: TGTGCCAGCAGTCGAGCCCTAAACGGACAGAACACTGAAGCTTTCTTT.

The CDR3 region is CASSAVLAGPCYNEQFF. The DNA for the CDR3 is TGTGCCAGCAGTGCCGTACTAGCGGGACCCTGTTACAATGAGCAGTTCTTC. The chain is built from TRBV6-1 and TRBJ2-1, with 10 positions matching TRBD2. V shed 4 bases, J shed 4 bases, and the junction held 10 bases outside the gene matches. The length of the CDR3 is 17 residues. Germline values: CDR1 MNHNS, CDR2 SASEGT.

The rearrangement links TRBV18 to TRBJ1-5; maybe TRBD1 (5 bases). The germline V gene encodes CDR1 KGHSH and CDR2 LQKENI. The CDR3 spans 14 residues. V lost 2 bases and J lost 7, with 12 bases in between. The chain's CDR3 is CASSPSDRQQPQHF. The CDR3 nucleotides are TGTGCCAGCTCACCATCTGACAGACAACAGCCCCAGCATTTT.

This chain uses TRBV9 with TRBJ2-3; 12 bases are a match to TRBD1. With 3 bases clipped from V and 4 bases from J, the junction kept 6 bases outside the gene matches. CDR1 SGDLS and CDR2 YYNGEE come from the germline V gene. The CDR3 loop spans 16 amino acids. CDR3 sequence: CASSATGTGGPDTQYF. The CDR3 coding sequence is TGTGCCAGCAGCGCAACCGGGACAGGGGGCCCAGATACGCAGTATTTT.

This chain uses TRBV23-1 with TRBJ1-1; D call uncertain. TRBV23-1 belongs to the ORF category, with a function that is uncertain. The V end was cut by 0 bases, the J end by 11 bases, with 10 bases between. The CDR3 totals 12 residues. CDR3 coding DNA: TGCGCCAGCAGTCAATCATGGGAGTGGGCTTTCTTT. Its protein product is CASSQSWEWAFF.

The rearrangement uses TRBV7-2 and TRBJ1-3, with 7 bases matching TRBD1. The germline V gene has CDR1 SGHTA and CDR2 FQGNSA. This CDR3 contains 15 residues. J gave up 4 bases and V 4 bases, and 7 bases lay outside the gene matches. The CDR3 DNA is TGTGCCAGCAGCTCAACAGGGGTTATAGGAAACACCATATATTTT. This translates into CASSSTGVIGNTIYF.

CDR3 in amino acids: CASSVRSGYEQYF. DNA of the CDR3: TGTGCCAGCAGTGTAAGGTCAGGGTACGAGCAGTACTTC. The chain couples TRBV6-1 to TRBJ2-5; possible D gene TRBD1, 5 bases. The DNA end lines up better with TRBJ2-7; the J call may be wrong. The length of the CDR3 is 13 residues. The V gene's germline CDR1 is MNHNS and CDR2 SASEGT.

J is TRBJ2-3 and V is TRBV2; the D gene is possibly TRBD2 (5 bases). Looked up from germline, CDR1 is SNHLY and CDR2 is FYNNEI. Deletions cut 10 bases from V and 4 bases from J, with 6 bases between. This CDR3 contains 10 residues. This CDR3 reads CAILADTQYF. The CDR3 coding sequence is TGTGCCATACTAGCAGATACGCAGTATTTT.

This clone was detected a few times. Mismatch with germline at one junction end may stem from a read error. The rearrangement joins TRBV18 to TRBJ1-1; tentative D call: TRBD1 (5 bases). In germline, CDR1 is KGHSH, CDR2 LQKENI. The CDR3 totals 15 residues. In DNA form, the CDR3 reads TGTGCCAGCTCACCACCGGAACAGGTTATAAAACTGTGCCAGTTT. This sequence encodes CASSPPEQVIKLCQF.

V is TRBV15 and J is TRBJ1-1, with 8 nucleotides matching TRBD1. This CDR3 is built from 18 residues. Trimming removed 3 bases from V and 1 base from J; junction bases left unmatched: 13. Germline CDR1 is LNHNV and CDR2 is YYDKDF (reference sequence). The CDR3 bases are TGTGCCACCAGCAGGGGCTTCCCGGGACAGGAAGGGAACACTGAAGCTTTCTTT. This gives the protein CATSRGFPGQEGNTEAFF.

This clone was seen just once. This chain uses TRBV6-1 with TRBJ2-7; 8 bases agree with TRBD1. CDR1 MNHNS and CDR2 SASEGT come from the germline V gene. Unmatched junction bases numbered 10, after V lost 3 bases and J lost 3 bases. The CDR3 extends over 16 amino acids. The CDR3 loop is CASSDIWTGNVYEQYF. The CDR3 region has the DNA TGTGCCAGCAGTGATATTTGGACAGGGAATGTCTACGAGCAGTACTTC.

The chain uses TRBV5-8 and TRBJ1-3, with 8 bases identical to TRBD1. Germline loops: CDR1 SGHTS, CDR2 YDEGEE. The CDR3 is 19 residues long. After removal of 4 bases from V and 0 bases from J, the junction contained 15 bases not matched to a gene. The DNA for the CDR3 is TGTGCCAGCAGCCTGGGCCGGGACAGGCCCTATCTCTCTGGAAACACCATATATTTT. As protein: CASSLGRDRPYLSGNTIYF. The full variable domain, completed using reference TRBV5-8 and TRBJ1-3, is EAGVTQSPTHLIKTRGQQATLRCSPISGHTSVYWYQQALGLGLQFLLWYDEGEERNRGNFPPRFSGRQFPNYSSELNVNALELEDSALYLCASSLGRDRPYLSGNTIYFGEGSWLTVV.

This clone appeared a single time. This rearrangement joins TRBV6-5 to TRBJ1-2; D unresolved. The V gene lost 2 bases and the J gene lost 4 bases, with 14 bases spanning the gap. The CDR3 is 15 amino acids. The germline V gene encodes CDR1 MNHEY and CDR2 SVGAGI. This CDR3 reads CASSYLQTWLYGYTF. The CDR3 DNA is TGTGCCAGCAGTTACCTCCAGACTTGGCTCTATGGCTACACCTTC.